This entry is about one T cell receptor (beta chain). The data derive from a study of blood T cell repertoires in COVID-19. Study summary: PBMCs, B-cell-depleted T cells, or T cells provided the cDNA or gDNA that made up the material.

This CDR3 has 16 residues. V dropped 1 base and J dropped 0 bases, with 11 bases sitting between them. Germline V gives CDR1 SGHDT, CDR2 YYEEEE. Method: immunoSEQ multiplex PCR; TCRdb's copy keeps in-frame clones and lacks some. The table shows 250,000 or so clones, with about 87% occurring only once. The sample taken for sequencing was peripheral blood. The sequence was obtained from a woman in her 70s with active or convalescent COVID-19. V gene TRBV5-6 combines with J gene TRBJ2-1, with D tentatively TRBD2 (5 bases). The CDR3 reads CASSLRAGISYNEQFF. The CDR3, as DNA: TGTGCCAGCAGCTTGCGAGCCGGGATCTCCTACAATGAGCAGTTCTTC.